This TCR beta chain comes out of a study of T-cell reconstitution after alpha-beta-depleted transplantation in children. Unique molecular identifiers were used in preparing the TCRbeta library. TCRdb passed the PCR reads through MiXCR, listing each CDR3 protein once. The repertoire consists of 170,000 or so distinct CDR3 sequences, with less than 8% occurring once and the leading ten covering around 2.7%. Trimming removed 0 bases from V and 10 bases from J, with 7 bases in between. The length of the CDR3 is 13 residues. CDR1 is LNHNV, CDR2 YYDKDF, per germline (reference sequence). This clonotype was found many times.

This rearrangement joins TRBV15 to TRBJ1-6; D ambiguous. The specimen comprised PBMCs from the stem cell graft donor, sampled from the stem cell graft. The TCR sequence derives from a human donor who donated a stem cell graft to a child with Wiskott-Aldrich syndrome. The CDR3 nucleotides are TGTGCCACCAGCAGAGATCAAGGGTCACCCCTCCACTTT. The encoded protein is CATSRDQGSPLHF.